What follows are 12 T cell receptor beta chains derived from one specimen sequenced in a study of PD-L1 blockade in urothelial cancer. Time point given: pretreatment peripheral blood. Measured with immunoSEQ multiplex PCR; TCRdb has only the in-frame clones, and not every one. This table has about 50,000 clones, roughly 85% appearing once. The sequenced sample was PBMCs, obtained around atezolizumab (anti-PD-L1) treatment. These receptors all stem from a woman aged 60-75 years with urothelial cancer.

This chain links TRBV7-9 with TRBJ2-7, with 7 bases matching TRBD1. The CDR3 is 14 residues long. V was pared by 4 bases and J by 4 bases, with 7 bases of the junction left unmatched. CDR1 is SEHNR and CDR2 is FQNEAQ in the germline V gene (reference sequence). Here the CDR3 DNA reads TGTGCCAGCAGCTCCTCGACAGGGATTTACGAGCAGTACTTC. This sequence encodes CASSSSTGIYEQYF.

The CDR3 sequence is CASSSWTSPPLGEQFF. The CDR3 DNA sequence: TGTGCCAGCAGTTCCTGGACTAGCCCTCCCCTTGGTGAGCAGTTCTTC. The J gene is TRBJ2-1, the V gene TRBV27; 8 nucleotides match TRBD2. Germline V gives CDR1 MNHEY, CDR2 SMNVEV (reference sequence). J was trimmed by 9 bases and V by 4 bases; bases with no gene match: 14. The CDR3 has 16 amino acids.

The gene calls are TRBV29-1 and TRBJ2-7; a weak D match, TRBD2 (5 bases). V lost 6 bases and J 0 bases, leaving 15 bases between the germline ends. Germline V gives CDR1 SQVTM, CDR2 ANQGSEA. The CDR3 runs to 14 residues. This CDR3 is CSVVTSFGSYEQYF. CDR3 bases: TGCAGCGTCGTAACTAGTTTTGGCTCCTACGAGCAGTACTTC.

This chain joins TRBV6-6 and TRBJ2-5; 7 bases are shared with TRBD2. V shed 2 bases, J shed 3 bases, and the junction held 6 bases outside the gene matches. The CDR3 totals 15 residues. Germline V gives CDR1 MNHNY, CDR2 SVGAGI (reference sequence). CDR3 region: CASSYNLRGKETQYF. CDR3 in DNA: TGTGCCAGCAGTTACAACTTGCGGGGGAAAGAGACCCAGTACTTC.

The chain links TRBV5-6 to TRBJ2-7; perhaps TRBD2 as D (7 bases). CDR1 SGHDT and CDR2 YYEEEE come from the germline V gene. V lost 4 bases to trimming and J lost 3 bases, with 20 bases between them. CDR3 length equals 16 residues. The CDR3 spells CASSVEVRGLDYEQYF. The CDR3 nucleotides read TGTGCCAGCAGCGTGGAGGTGCGGGGGCTAGACTACGAGCAGTACTTC.

This rearrangement joins TRBV6-5 to TRBJ2-7, with 9 bases lining up with TRBD1. The ends lost 2 bases at V and 6 bases at J; junction bases unmatched: 5. The CDR3 sequence is 14 residues long. Germline V gene sequence: CDR1 MNHEY, CDR2 SVGAGI. Written as DNA, the CDR3 is TGTGCCAGCAGTTACAACAGGGGGCGCGGCGAGCAGTACTTC. This encodes CASSYNRGRGEQYF.

The chain recombines TRBV5-1 with TRBJ2-7, with 7 nucleotides matching TRBD2. The CDR3 sequence is 14 residues long. With V trimmed by 4 bases and J by 4 bases, 8 bases remained unmatched. Germline CDR1 SGHRS, CDR2 YFSETQ. The DNA of the CDR3 is TGCGCCAGCAGCCCCGGGGGGTTTTGGTACGAGCAGTACTTC. It encodes CASSPGGFWYEQYF. The entire variable domain, with the rest obtained from reference TRBV5-1 and TRBJ2-7, is as follows: KAGVTQTPRYLIKTRGQQVTLSCSPISGHRSVSWYQQTPGQGLQFLFEYFSETQRNKGNFPGRFSGRQFSNSRSEMNVSTLELGDSALYLCASSPGGFWYEQYFGPGTRLTVT.

This chain connects TRBV19 to TRBJ1-5; TRBD1 matches at 7 bases. There are 13 residues in the CDR3. CDR1 is LNHDA and CDR2 is SQIVND in the germline V gene (reference sequence). The V gene end was trimmed by 4 bases and the J gene end by 7 bases; junction bases not matched to a gene: 4. CDR3 DNA sequence: TGTGCCAGTAGTACACAGGGGAGGCAGCCCCAGCATTTT. Translation: CASSTQGRQPQHF.

The gene calls are TRBV27 and TRBJ1-6, with no clear D. The V end lost 6 bases, the J end lost 0 bases, and 12 bases lay between the germline ends. Per germline, CDR1 MNHEY and CDR2 SMNVEV (reference sequence). The CDR3 length is 16 residues. The CDR3: CASRPDTSSYNSPLHF. The CDR3, as DNA: TGTGCCAGCAGGCCCGACACTAGCTCCTATAATTCACCCCTCCACTTT.

This clone was detected only a few times. The gene calls are TRBV7-7 and TRBJ2-2; TRBD1 is a possible D gene (6 bases). Germline V gives CDR1 SSHAT, CDR2 FNYEAQ (reference sequence). Trimming stripped 4 bases from V and 8 bases from J, with 17 bases between. The CDR3 totals 15 residues. The CDR3 region has the DNA TGTGCCAGCAGCTCAGGGGTTGGGGCTCAAGGGGAGCTGTTTTTT. Amino acid sequence: CASSSGVGAQGELFF.

V and J are TRBV6-5 and TRBJ2-5; TRBD2 aligns across 8 bases. The J segment lost 7 bases and the V segment lost 2 bases, leaving 9 bases of the junction unmatched. The germline gives CDR1 MNHEY, CDR2 SVGAGI. The CDR3 has 15 amino acids. The CDR3 here is CASSYLGGGYGTQYF. In DNA form, the CDR3 reads TGTGCCAGCAGTTACCTTGGCGGGGGGTACGGGACCCAGTACTTC.

This chain links TRBV18 with TRBJ2-1, with a possible D match to TRBD2 (5 bases). The CDR3 has 12 amino acids. Trimming stripped 4 bases from V and 11 bases from J, with 12 bases between. Per the germline V gene, CDR1 is KGHSH and CDR2 is LQKENI. This CDR3 reads CASSLYGKKQFF. The CDR3 DNA reads as TGTGCCAGCTCACTCTACGGGAAGAAGCAGTTCTTC.